A selection of T cell receptor beta chains follows, all from one sample in a study of cytomegalovirus exposure and HLA in healthy donors. Repertoires were generated with immunoSEQ multiplex PCR, while TCRdb's copy carries only in-frame clones and drops some. The data show fewer than 90,000 clones, around three quarters seen once. Sample: PBMCs. The receptors here all came from a male donor in good health and CMV-seronegative. Each CDR3 is given with its conserved first and last residue. Fields, in order: J gene, clone size, D gene, V gene, CDR3 protein, CDR3 DNA. The D gene is left open where the match is weak. Size tells how often a clone was seen (once, few, many) or the class of an expanded clone, and some rows leave it out.

TRBJ2-4 | . | TRBD2 | TRBV28 | CASTPGTSGIGGAKNIQYF | TGTGCCAGCACCCCCGGGACTAGCGGGATAGGGGGAGCCAAAAACATTCAGTACTTC
TRBJ2-5 | once | TRBD2 | TRBV2 | CASSKSGRGETQYF | TGTGCCAGCAGTAAAAGCGGGAGGGGGGAGACCCAGTACTTC
TRBJ1-2 | . | TRBD1 | TRBV29-1 | CSVDRGNYGYTF | TGCAGCGTTGACAGGGGGAACTATGGCTACACCTTC
TRBJ1-5 | . | TRBD1 | TRBV19 | CASRGTGYQPQHF | TGTGCCAGTAGGGGGACAGGGTATCAGCCCCAGCATTTT
TRBJ2-7 | . | . | TRBV27 | CASSLKLTGVAYEQYF | TGTGCCAGCAGTTTAAAATTAACGGGAGTGGCCTACGAGCAGTACTTC
TRBJ1-4 | . | TRBD1 | TRBV9 | CASSGTGGSNEKLFF | TGTGCCAGCAGCGGGACAGGGGGCTCTAATGAAAAACTGTTTTTT
TRBJ1-1 | once | . | TRBV11-2 | CASSLSRNTEAFF | TGTGCCAGCAGCTTGAGTAGGAACACTGAAGCTTTCTTT
TRBJ2-3 | . | . | TRBV7-3 | CASSLLSSADTQYF | TGTGCCAGCAGCTTATTGAGTTCGGCAGATACGCAGTATTTT
TRBJ1-5 | . | TRBD1 | TRBV28 | CASRWTGGASNQPQHF | TGTGCCAGCCGATGGACAGGGGGCGCTAGCAATCAGCCCCAGCATTTT
TRBJ2-5 | . | TRBD2 | TRBV6-1 | CASRLAGGGETQYF | TGTGCCAGCAGGCTAGCGGGAGGTGGAGAGACCCAGTACTTC
TRBJ2-2 | . | . | TRBV11-2 | CASNLQVGSLNTGELFF | TGTGCCAGCAACCTACAGGTCGGGAGTTTGAACACCGGGGAGCTGTTTTTT
TRBJ1-3 | . | . | TRBV6-6 | CASRLPAGSSGNTIYF | TGTGCCAGCAGACTACCAGCGGGGAGCTCTGGAAACACCATATATTTT
TRBJ2-7 | . | TRBD1 | TRBV18 | CASSPRPGQAPGSSYEQYF | TGTGCCAGCTCCCCCCGGCCCGGACAGGCACCAGGTAGCTCCTACGAGCAGTACTTC
TRBJ2-7 | . | TRBD1 | TRBV7-9 | CASSRQGNSYEQYF | TGTGCCAGCAGCCGACAGGGGAACTCCTACGAGCAGTACTTC
TRBJ2-3 | . | . | TRBV7-2 | CASSPGGIDTQYF | TGTGCCAGCAGCCCAGGAGGTATAGATACGCAGTATTTT
TRBJ2-7 | . | . | TRBV28 | CASSSPGNFYEQYF | TGTGCCAGCAGTAGCCCAGGGAATTTCTACGAGCAGTACTTC
TRBJ1-3 | . | . | TRBV4-1 | CASSPQGKGGNTIYF | TGCGCCAGCAGCCCCCAGGGCAAGGGTGGAAACACCATATATTTT
TRBJ1-6 | . | . | TRBV5-4 | CASSLDGQSPRPLHF | TGTGCCAGCAGCTTGGACGGACAGTCCCCCAGACCCCTCCACTTT
TRBJ2-5 | . | . | TRBV6-1 | CASSGGEVETQYF | TGTGCCAGCAGTGGGGGGGAGGTGGAGACCCAGTACTTC
TRBJ1-4 | . | . | TRBV20-1 | CSASGNEKLFF | TGCAGTGCTAGCGGTAATGAAAAACTGTTTTTT
TRBJ1-2 | . | TRBD1 | TRBV4-3 | CASSQTLGQGVGGYTF | TGCGCCAGCAGCCAGACCCTGGGACAGGGAGTAGGTGGCTACACCTTC
TRBJ2-3 | . | TRBD1 | TRBV6-1 | CASSEGDRGRYGTDTQYF | TGTGCCAGCAGTGAAGGGGACAGGGGGAGGTATGGCACAGATACGCAGTATTTT
TRBJ1-2 | . | . | TRBV29-1 | CSVEGGGSGYTF | TGCAGCGTTGAAGGGGGAGGGAGTGGCTACACCTTC
TRBJ2-1 | few | TRBD1 | TRBV28 | CASRGRQGEFF | TGTGCCAGCCGAGGCAGACAGGGGGAGTTCTTC
TRBJ2-3 | . | . | TRBV9 | CASSVVGGAGTDTQYF | TGTGCCAGCAGCGTAGTTGGGGGGGCTGGGACAGATACGCAGTATTTT